Listed below are T cell receptor beta chains from one sample, sequenced in a study of blood T cell repertoires in COVID-19. Method: immunoSEQ multiplex PCR; TCRdb's copy keeps in-frame clones and lacks some. Among approximately 49,000 clones listed, around 81% were seen once. The sample consisted of peripheral blood. These TCRs come from a woman older than 75 with COVID-19, enrolled during active disease. The CDR3 runs from the conserved cysteine through the conserved F or W. A D gene is named only where the DNA matches it firmly. Not every row has a clone size; where given, it reads once, few, many or a size class.

clone_size j_call d_call v_call cdr3_nt cdr3_aa
. TRBJ2-7 . TRBV6-2/TRBV6-3 TGTGCCAGCAGTCTCGTCCCGGGGGGCATCAACGAGCAGTACTTC CASSLVPGGINEQYF
. TRBJ1-1 TRBD1 TRBV27 TGTGCCAGCAGTCCCAGGACAGGAACTTCGTACGGCACTGAAGCTTTCTTT CASSPRTGTSYGTEAFF
once TRBJ2-4 TRBD1 TRBV7-2 TGTGCCAGCAGCTTAGGGACAGGGGGCAGTAGAAAAAACATTCAGTACTTC CASSLGTGGSRKNIQYF
. TRBJ1-2 . TRBV6-1 TGTGCCAGCAGTGACCGAGGGCAGGGGAGAGGCTACACCTTC CASSDRGQGRGYTF
. TRBJ2-7 . TRBV9 TGTGCCAGCAGTGCCGGCGGGAACGAGCAGTACTTC CASSAGGNEQYF
. TRBJ1-1 TRBD1 TRBV20-1 TGCAGTGCTAAAAGGACAGGCGCTTTCTTT CSAKRTGAFF
. TRBJ2-5 . TRBV3-1/TRBV3-2 TGTGCCAGCCAACGTTCTGGAGAGGAGACCCAGTACTTC CASQRSGEETQYF
few TRBJ2-7 . TRBV5-6 TGTGCCAGCAGCTGGGGGCTAGCGGACTCCTACGAGCAGTACTTC CASSWGLADSYEQYF
. TRBJ1-5 . TRBV6-5 TGTGCCAGCATCGGGGGGCATGGAAGCAATCAGCCCCAGCATTTT CASIGGHGSNQPQHF
. TRBJ2-5 TRBD2 TRBV2 TGTGCCAGTCAGGGACTAGCCTTAGAGACCCAGTACTTC CASQGLALETQYF
. TRBJ2-3 TRBD2 TRBV27 TGTGCCAGCAGCCTAACCGGGACACCTGGACTAGCGGGGGAAGATACGCAGTATTTT CASSLTGTPGLAGEDTQYF
once TRBJ2-2 . TRBV30 TGTGCCTGGAGTCCCTCAGGGACCGGGGAGCTGTTTTTT CAWSPSGTGELFF
. TRBJ2-1 TRBD2 TRBV9 TGTGCCAGCAGCTATGAAAGCGGGAGTCAGAACAATGAGCAGTTCTTC CASSYESGSQNNEQFF
. TRBJ2-7 TRBD2 TRBV7-9 TGTGCCAGCAGCTTTAGGACTAGAGGCACCTACGAGCAGTACTTC CASSFRTRGTYEQYF
. TRBJ2-3 . TRBV29-1 TGCAGCGCCGAGACGGGAGCCGCAGATACGCAGTATTTT CSAETGAADTQYF
once TRBJ2-7 TRBD1 TRBV6-5 TGTGCCAGCAGTTACTCCGGGACAGGGGGTAGGGAGCAGTACTTC CASSYSGTGGREQYF
. TRBJ1-3 TRBD1 TRBV2 TGTGCCAGCAGTGACCAGGGGGCGCGGGGAAACACCATATATTTT CASSDQGARGNTIYF
few TRBJ2-5 . TRBV7-9 TGTGCCAGCAGCTTAGGGAGCGTGGTCCAAGAGACCCAGTACTTC CASSLGSVVQETQYF
. TRBJ2-7 . TRBV28 TGTGCCAGCAGTCTTCCCCAGGGTCCCTACGAGCAGTACTTC CASSLPQGPYEQYF
. TRBJ1-6 . TRBV7-9 TGTGCCAGCAGCTGGGAGGGGACCGCAAATTCACCCCTCCACTTT CASSWEGTANSPLHF
. TRBJ2-5 TRBD2 TRBV28 TGTGCCAGCTCGGGTAGCGGGAGGGAGGGAAGGGAGACCCAGTACTTC CASSGSGREGRETQYF
once TRBJ2-1 . TRBV24-1 TGTGCCACCAGTGATCTACAGGGTTCCTACAATGAGCAGTTCTTC CATSDLQGSYNEQFF
. TRBJ1-2 TRBD1 TRBV28 TGTGCCAGCAGTTCTTTCGGGACAGGGGTTATCTATGGCTACACCTTC CASSSFGTGVIYGYTF
. TRBJ2-3 TRBD2 TRBV7-3 TGTGCCAGCAGCGCGTGGGCTAGCGGGAGGTCCACAGATACGCAGTATTTT CASSAWASGRSTDTQYF
. TRBJ1-3 . TRBV18 TGTGCCAGCTCACCGACAGAGCCCGTTAGTGGAAACACCATATATTTT CASSPTEPVSGNTIYF
. TRBJ1-1 . TRBV11-2 TGTGCCAGCAGCTTAGGGAATCCAGGGGCCACTGAAGCTTTCTTT CASSLGNPGATEAFF
. TRBJ1-2 . TRBV27 TGTGCCAGCAGTTTAGGACAGTTTGGCGGCTACACCTTC CASSLGQFGGYTF
. TRBJ2-1 . TRBV27 TGTGCCAGCACCCCCCGGACTCATTACAATGAGCAGTTCTTC CASTPRTHYNEQFF
. TRBJ2-7 . TRBV20-1 TGCAGTGCTAGTGGCCCAGGCGTCGAGTACTTC CSASGPGVEYF
. TRBJ2-1 . TRBV19 TGTGCCAGTAGTATAGATGTTTTAGGGGCTATGAGCTCCTACAATGAGCAGTTCTTC CASSIDVLGAMSSYNEQFF
. TRBJ2-4 . TRBV7-2 TGTGCCAGCAGCTTAGCCTTGGCACAGGGCAACATTCAGTACTTC CASSLALAQGNIQYF
. TRBJ1-1 . TRBV6-1 TGTGCCAGCAGTGAAGACGTAGCGAACACTGAAGCTTTCTTT CASSEDVANTEAFF
. TRBJ2-4 TRBD1 TRBV25-1 TGTGCCAGCAGTGCCCGGGACAGCAAAAACATTCAGTACTTC CASSARDSKNIQYF
. TRBJ2-7 TRBD1 TRBV19 TGTGCCAGTAGTATTACAGGGGGCCTCGACGAGCAGTACTTC CASSITGGLDEQYF
. TRBJ1-4 . TRBV28 TGTGCCAGCAGGAAGGGTGTTGGGGGCGAAAAACTGTTTTTT CASRKGVGGEKLFF
. TRBJ2-1 TRBD1 TRBV6-1 TGTGCCAGCAGTGATCGCGGGACAGGTCACAATGAGCAGTTCTTC CASSDRGTGHNEQFF
once TRBJ2-2 TRBD2 TRBV7-3 TGTGCCAGCAGCTTAACCGGGGGGGTGGACACCGGGGAGCTGTTTTTT CASSLTGGVDTGELFF
. TRBJ1-1 . TRBV6-6 TGTGCCAGCAGTTATGGAGGACCGAACACTGAAGCTTTCTTT CASSYGGPNTEAFF
medium-sized TRBJ2-3 . TRBV18 TGTGCCAGCTCACCCTCGAGGGATACGCAGTATTTT CASSPSRDTQYF
. TRBJ2-5 TRBD2 TRBV9 TGTGCCAGCAGCCCCGGACTAGCGGGAGTTGAGACCCAGTACTTC CASSPGLAGVETQYF
. TRBJ2-7 TRBD2 TRBV18 TGTGCCAGCTCACCACCAGCGGGAGGGGTAGACGAGCAGTACTTC CASSPPAGGVDEQYF
. TRBJ1-2 . TRBV4-1 TGCGCCAGCAGCCAAGGCGTGTCCGGCTACACCTTC CASSQGVSGYTF
. TRBJ2-1 . TRBV7-6 TGTGCCAGCAGCCCCCTTTTCGGTGAGCAGTTCTTC CASSPLFGEQFF
. TRBJ2-1 TRBD1 TRBV27 TGTGCCAGCAGTTTTAAGGACAGGACCTACAATGAGCAGTTCTTC CASSFKDRTYNEQFF
. TRBJ1-5 . TRBV30 TGTGCCTGGAGTCCCCAAAATGTCCCGGGGCCCCAGCATTTT CAWSPQNVPGPQHF